This record covers a single TCR beta chain. The antigen is undetermined. The data are from a study of cytomegalovirus exposure and HLA in healthy donors. The PCR made use of 60 Vbeta and 13 Jbeta primers. Assay: immunoSEQ multiplex PCR; the TCRdb copy retains only in-frame clones and omits some. This table has 150,000 to 250,000 clones, roughly 85% appearing once. Study-wide results and caveats: The authors listed over 150 TCR beta chains as cytomegalovirus-associated. A missense DCLRE1C variant was associated with V- and J-gene trimming of TCR beta chains in a later analysis, and an independent cohort replicated the association.

The CDR3 sequence is 17 residues long. The germline gives CDR1 MNHEY, CDR2 SMNVEV (reference sequence). V shed 3 bases and J 5 bases; nucleotides not matched to a gene: 13. Among the donors, all were healthy bone marrow donors. This TCR was recovered from a woman in her 30s in good health and CMV-seropositive. Sample: PBMCs. The chain carries TRBV27 and TRBJ2-5; 9 positions agree with TRBD1. As DNA, the CDR3 is TGTGCCAGCAGTTTCACGCCGGGACAGGGTTTAGGGGAGACCCAGTACTTC. It yields the protein CASSFTPGQGLGETQYF.